The rows below give T cell receptor beta chains drawn from one sample of a study of blood T cell repertoires in COVID-19. Sequenced by immunoSEQ multiplex PCR; TCRdb stores in-frame clones only, minus some. The sample lists approximately 360,000 clones, roughly 88% occurring once. Sequenced sample: PBMCs or T cells enriched from blood (not recorded which). The receptors come from a young woman with acute COVID-19. CDR3s include the opening cysteine and the closing phenylalanine or tryptophan. The D gene is left open where the match is weak. Where a row states a size, it is once, few, many or the class of an expanded clone; other rows omit it.

cdr3_nt cdr3_aa d_call cdr3_length j_call v_call clone_size
TGTGCCAGCAGCCGATCTGGTCAGGTACACTCACCCCTCCACTTT CASSRSGQVHSPLHF NA 15 TRBJ1-6 TRBV5-6 NA
TGTGCCAGCAGGGGGGCGGGGGACAACCAAGAGACCCAGTACTTC CASRGAGDNQETQYF NA 15 TRBJ2-5 TRBV7-8 NA
TGTGCCAGCAGCTTAGCGCGCCCCGGCACTGAAGCTTTCTTT CASSLARPGTEAFF NA 14 TRBJ1-1 TRBV11-2 NA
TGTGCCAGCAGCTTATATTCCGGGACGGGAGCGGAAAAACTGTTTTTT CASSLYSGTGAEKLFF NA 16 TRBJ1-4 TRBV5-4 NA
TGCGCCAGCAGCTCCGCGGGCCTCGGGGTGAACACTGAAGCTTTCTTT CASSSAGLGVNTEAFF NA 16 TRBJ1-1 TRBV5-1 NA
TGTGCCAGCTCACAGGCAGGGGAAAAACTGTTTTTT CASSQAGEKLFF NA 12 TRBJ1-4 TRBV18 NA
TGTGCCAGCAGTGTAGCGGGGCCTACCTACGAGCAGTACTTC CASSVAGPTYEQYF TRBD2 14 TRBJ2-7 TRBV6-1 NA
TGTGCCAGCAGCCTCGGGAGCACAGATACGCAGTATTTT CASSLGSTDTQYF NA 13 TRBJ2-3 TRBV12-3/TRBV12-4 NA
TGTGCCAGCAGCTACTACACTGCCTACGAGCAGTACTTC CASSYYTAYEQYF NA 13 TRBJ2-7 TRBV7-9 NA
TGCGCCAGCAGCTCGTCGGACATATTATATGGCTACACCTTC CASSSSDILYGYTF NA 14 TRBJ1-2 TRBV5-1 NA
TGTGCCAGCAGCCCTAGTGGACAGAGGGGTAATTCACCCCTCCACTTT CASSPSGQRGNSPLHF NA 16 TRBJ1-6 TRBV7-2 NA
TGTGCCAGCAGTTTATACATCGGGGAGCTGTTTTTT CASSLYIGELFF NA 12 TRBJ2-2 TRBV12-3/TRBV12-4 NA
TGTGCCAGTAGTATAGGGACAGGGGGAGCCAAAAACATTCAGTACTTC CASSIGTGGAKNIQYF TRBD1 16 TRBJ2-4 TRBV19 once
TGTGCCAGCAGCTTAGGGACAGCGAACACCGGGGAGCTGTTTTTT CASSLGTANTGELFF NA 15 TRBJ2-2 TRBV7-6 NA
TGTGCCAGCAGTTTTGGGCAGGGGGCGATCAATGAGCAGTTCTTC CASSFGQGAINEQFF TRBD1 15 TRBJ2-1 TRBV6-5 NA
TGTGCCTGGAGTGGGGTTGGGGCGGGCAATCAGCCCCAGCATTTT CAWSGVGAGNQPQHF NA 15 TRBJ1-5 TRBV30 NA
TGTGCCACCAGAGGGGACAGGTCCTACTACGAGCAGTACTTC CATRGDRSYYEQYF TRBD1 14 TRBJ2-7 TRBV24-1 NA